This T cell receptor (beta chain) is drawn from a study of cytomegalovirus exposure and HLA in healthy donors. The repertoire was sequenced with immunoSEQ multiplex PCR; TCRdb's copy has only in-frame clones and lacks some. This repertoire shows roughly 150,000 clones, around four fifths found once; its top ten account for over 2%. Trimming shortened V by 11 bases and J by 1 base, and 15 bases separated the two germline ends. Germline V gives CDR1 MNHEY, CDR2 SVGAGI. The CDR3 covers 15 residues. In regard to this clone: Its antigen is not known.

General study findings and limits: Reportedly, cytomegalovirus status was diagnosed with high sensitivity and specificity. The tendency of first-cohort TCR clusters to co-occur in the 120 or so validation repertoires was identified by a subsequent analysis.

The receptor was derived from a man aged 25 to 40 in good health and CMV-seropositive. Source material: PBMCs. The rearrangement joins TRBV6-5 to TRBJ2-6; maybe TRBD2 (5 bases). CDR3 DNA sequence: TGTGCCGCGGGCCGTGGCCGGTCTGGGGCCAACGTCCTGACTTTC. Translation: CAAGRGRSGANVLTF.